This TCR beta chain was recorded in a study of T-cell memory formation after mild COVID-19. CDR3 length equals 15 residues. V lost 3 bases, J lost 0 bases, and 3 bases stayed unmatched. UMIs and sample barcodes were carried by the TCR alpha and TCR beta cDNA libraries that 5'RACE produced using constant-segment primers. TCRdb redid the calling of the 5' RACE reads with MiXCR, one entry per CDR3 protein. The sample holds 300,000 or so distinct CDR3 sequences, 15% to 20% seen once. Findings of the study overall: Whereas later expanders leaned CD4+, clones contracting day 15 to 85 showed a balanced CD4/CD8 makeup.

This clonotype was observed a few times. Its matching antigen is unknown. This clonotype was sampled from a man aged 18 to 30 who had mild COVID-19 (a few samples of this study predate the infection). Cell type and time point are not known. This chain links TRBV12-3 or TRBV12-4 with TRBJ2-7; the match to TRBD2 covers 9 bases. Sequenced input: PBMCs or a T cell subset sorted from them (not recorded which). The CDR3 is CASSFVAGVSYEQYF. CDR3 DNA: TGTGCCAGCAGTTTCGTAGCGGGGGTCTCCTACGAGCAGTACTTC.